This T cell receptor beta chain emerged from a study of vaccination effects on CD4 cells after COVID-19. Sequencing used immunoSEQ multiplex PCR; TCRdb keeps in-frame clones, though not all of them. This table has fewer than 85,000 clones, 78% appearing once. CDR3 size: 19 residues. V was pared by 3 bases and J by 0 bases, with 17 bases between. The germline gives CDR1 KGHDR, CDR2 SFDVKD. In regard to this clone: Its antigen is currently unknown.

Sequencing was preceded by expansion of antigen-specific CD4+ T cells with viral peptide pools in the ViraFEST assay. Isolating CD4+ T cells followed approximately nine days of culture. People in the vaccine group had not been infected with SARS-CoV-2 before, and their nucleocapsid antibodies were negative. A few million PBMC were seeded per well and grown in the presence of 10 IU/ml IL-2 and 8.5 to 10 ug/ml peptides. This rearrangement joins TRBV24-1 to TRBJ2-6, with D possibly being TRBD1 (6 bases). The sequences come from CD4+ T cells from PBMCs cultured with SARS-CoV-2 spike peptides, collected before COVID-19 vaccination. The source of this sequence is a human donor who received a COVID-19 vaccine. This CDR3 reads CATSDAGVGGSSGANVLTF. The CDR3 coding sequence is TGTGCCACCAGTGATGCAGGGGTTGGCGGTTCCTCTGGGGCCAACGTCCTGACTTTC.